The 13 T cell receptor beta chains reported below all come from one sample, sequenced in a study of blood T cell repertoires in COVID-19. TCRdb's table, derived via immunoSEQ multiplex PCR, lists solely in-frame clones and lacks some. The top ten hold roughly 9.6% of the sample, which has about 240,000 clones, roughly 80% seen once. The sample taken for sequencing was peripheral blood. These receptors were collected from a woman aged 80 or over with acute or convalescent COVID-19.

Only one count was recorded for this clone. J is TRBJ2-7 and V is TRBV5-8; TRBD2 matches at 13 bases. CDR1 SGHTS and CDR2 YDEGEE come from the germline V gene. The junction had 13 bases not matched to a gene; V was cut back by 4 bases and J by 9 bases. This CDR3 comprises 16 residues. The CDR3 sequence is CASSPQLGLAGAVQYF. The CDR3 region has the DNA TGTGCCAGCAGCCCCCAGCTCGGACTAGCGGGGGCCGTGCAGTACTTC.

This clone appeared many times. V usage is TRBV5-5 and J usage is TRBJ2-2; perhaps TRBD2 as D (6 bases). Germline V gene lookup returns CDR1 SGHKS and CDR2 YYEKEE (reference sequence). The CDR3 has 15 amino acids. V was pared by 0 bases and J by 5 bases, with 11 bases between. The CDR3 sequence: CASSLDGAGTGELFF. Written as DNA, the CDR3 is TGTGCCAGCAGCTTGGACGGGGCGGGGACCGGGGAGCTGTTTTTT. The variable domain in full, completed from reference TRBV5-5 and TRBJ2-2, reads DAGVTQSPTHLIKTRGQQVTLRCSPISGHKSVSWYQQVLGQGPQFIFQYYEKEERGRGNFPDRFSARQFPNYSSELNVNALLLGDSALYLCASSLDGAGTGELFFGEGSRLTVL.

In regard to this clone: Other nucleotide sequences from this sample produce the same CDR3. CDR3 residues: CASSQQGGTEAFF. Here the CDR3 DNA reads TGTGCCAGCAGCCAACAGGGGGGCACTGAAGCTTTCTTT. The J gene is TRBJ1-1, the V gene TRBV5-4; 8 bases map to TRBD1. V was pared by 4 bases and J by 4 bases, with 3 bases of the junction left unmatched. Germline V gene data show CDR1 as SGHNT and CDR2 as YYREEE (reference sequence). CDR3 length: 13 residues.

This clone appeared once. The chain joins TRBV10-3 to TRBJ2-1, with D perhaps TRBD2 (7 bases). The CDR3 length is 15 residues. Germline CDR1 reads ENHRY; CDR2 reads SYGVKD. Trimming took 6 bases from V and 4 from J, leaving 16 bases between them. As DNA, the CDR3 is TGTGCCATCAGACCTGAGGGGGGGGCTTACAATGAGCAGTTCTTC. It is translated as CAIRPEGGAYNEQFF.

This clone was found once. V gene TRBV15 combines with J gene TRBJ1-6; D is perhaps TRBD1 (5 bases). Germline values: CDR1 LNHNV, CDR2 YYDKDF (reference sequence). V was clipped by 7 bases and J by 8 bases, with 15 bases between them. The CDR3 runs to 14 residues. As DNA, the CDR3 is TGTGCCACCACCGCGCGGGGGTTGGATTCACCCCTCCACTTT. Its protein product is CATTARGLDSPLHF.

The genes are TRBV5-1 and TRBJ1-1; 11 nucleotides match TRBD1. Trimming cost V 4 bases and J 0 bases; bases outside gene matches: 2. The CDR3 runs to 15 residues. The germline V gene has CDR1 SGHRS and CDR2 YFSETQ. The CDR3 DNA is TGCGCCAGCAGCACGGGACAGGGGGTGAACACTGAAGCTTTCTTT. This translates into CASSTGQGVNTEAFF.

This chain connects TRBV25-1 to TRBJ1-6, with 7 bases lining up with TRBD1. V was pared by 4 bases and J by 9 bases, with 9 bases of the junction left unmatched. The CDR3 has 15 amino acids. From germline, CDR1 is MGHDK and CDR2 SYGVNS. CDR3 sequence (DNA): TGTGCCAGCAGTGGGAGGGGACAGAGAAGTTCACCCCTCCACTTT. Its protein is CASSGRGQRSSPLHF.

This sequence joins TRBV18 and TRBJ2-7, with TRBD1 identical over 7 bases. Germline V gene lookup returns CDR1 KGHSH and CDR2 LQKENI. This CDR3 comprises 13 residues. After removal of 3 bases from V and 6 bases from J, the junction contained 5 bases not matched to a gene. The DNA for the CDR3 is TGTGCCAGCTCACCGACAGGGTTGAGCGAGCAGTACTTC. It translates to CASSPTGLSEQYF.

The J gene is TRBJ1-6, the V gene TRBV30; D gene ambiguous. Germline CDR1 is GTSNPN and CDR2 is SVGIG (reference sequence). Trimming shortened V by 2 bases and J by 10 bases, and 9 bases separated the two germline ends. This CDR3 is built from 12 residues. The chain's CDR3 is CAWSPEVSPLHF. Here the CDR3 DNA reads TGTGCCTGGAGTCCCGAGGTATCACCCCTCCACTTT. Together with reference TRBV30 and TRBJ1-6, the CDR3 gives the full variable domain: SQTIHQWPATLVQPVGSPLSLECTVEGTSNPNLYWYRQAAGRGLQLLFYSVGIGQISSEVPQNLSASRPQDRQFILSSKKLLLSDSGFYLCAWSPEVSPLHFGNGTRLTVT.

The sample holds a few counts of this clone. The gene calls are TRBV2 and TRBJ2-7; 7 bases fit TRBD2. The CDR3 loop spans 12 amino acids. V gave up 7 bases and J gave up 11 bases; unmatched junction bases: 11. Per germline, CDR1 SNHLY and CDR2 FYNNEI. The CDR3 DNA reads TGTGCCAGCAAAAGGGGAGGGGCTGATGAGTACTTC. As protein: CASKRGGADEYF.

The CDR3 nucleotides read TGTGCCAGCAGTGAATCTGACAGGGGGCGATATGGCTACACCTTC. Translated, it gives CASSESDRGRYGYTF. The chain recombines TRBV6-1 with TRBJ1-2, with TRBD1 matching 10 bases. This CDR3 has 15 residues. The germline V gene encodes CDR1 MNHNS and CDR2 SASEGT. V lost 2 bases, J lost 5 bases, and 5 bases stayed unmatched.

The CDR3 protein is CASREAATYEQYF. In DNA form, the CDR3 reads TGCGCCAGCAGAGAGGCAGCTACCTACGAGCAGTACTTC. The chain uses TRBV4-1 and TRBJ2-7; D uncertain. The germline V gene has CDR1 MGHRA and CDR2 YSYEKL. Trimming shortened V by 6 bases and J by 2 bases, and 11 bases separated the two germline ends. The CDR3 has 13 residues.

V and J are TRBV19 and TRBJ1-1; possibly TRBD1 for D (5 bases). CDR3 length: 15 residues. V was pared by 7 bases and J by 3 bases, with 18 bases between. Germline values: CDR1 LNHDA, CDR2 SQIVND (reference sequence). The CDR3: CASIEWGAGDTEAFF. CDR3 DNA sequence: TGTGCCAGTATCGAATGGGGCGCGGGGGACACTGAAGCTTTCTTT.